This T cell receptor beta chain was retrieved from a study of regulatory T cells. Findings and caveats of the study: Hydrophobic residues at CDR3 positions 6 and 7 were enriched in conventional CD4+ T cells of CD3G-deficient patients.

The PCR used 52 TRBV and 13 TRBJ primers. Data came from immunoSEQ multiplex PCR; TCRdb stores just in-frame clones and leaves some out. Among 30,000 to 40,000 clones listed, more than 85% were seen once. With respect to this clone: Its antigen is unidentified.

The sequenced material came from conventional CD4+ T cells sorted from blood. The TCR sequence derives from a child aged 2-15 years with CD3G deficiency.

CDR3 protein: CASSVGGAIQETQYF. The CDR3 DNA sequence: TGTGCCAGCAGCGTAGGGGGGGCTATCCAAGAGACCCAGTACTTC. The chain carries TRBV28 and TRBJ2-5, with D possibly TRBD2 on 7 matching bases. The CDR3 has 15 amino acids. The germline V and J ends were trimmed by 6 bases and 1 base, with 15 bases remaining between them. The germline V gene has CDR1 MDHEN and CDR2 SYDVKM.